This T cell receptor beta chain was profiled in a study of CD8 T cells in Susac syndrome. Germline loops: CDR1 MDHEN, CDR2 SYDVKM. The CDR3 covers 15 residues. The V and J ends lost 4 bases and 6 bases, in that order; junction bases with no gene match: 6. RNA in amounts of 0.5 to 1 ug was reverse transcribed with random hexamers. Amplification of TCR beta CDR3 spanned 54 Vbeta and 13 Jbeta via immunoSEQ multiplex PCR. TCRdb re-derived calls from the immunoSEQ multiplex PCR reads in MiXCR, one entry per CDR3 protein. Of some 130,000 distinct CDR3 sequences detected, approximately 90% appear once; the ten largest clones hold 0.24%.

This TCR came from a human donor with multiple sclerosis. This chain connects TRBV28 to TRBJ2-1, with 10 nucleotides matching TRBD2. Sequencing was performed on CD8+ T cells from PBMCs. In DNA, the CDR3 is TGTGCCAGCAGTTCGGGGAGCGGGAGGGGCAATGAGCAGTTCTTC. Translating gives CASSSGSGRGNEQFF.